This record looks at one T cell receptor (beta chain) sequence and its context. The target antigen is unknown. RNA was isolated and reverse transcribed to cDNA, the sequencing template. Sequenced by immunoSEQ multiplex PCR; TCRdb stores in-frame clones only, minus some. Here the sample spans under 200,000 clones, less than 80% being singletons. Treatment: oral pan-JAK inhibitor, 5-10 mg twice daily. Germline CDR1 and CDR2: SNHLY and FYNNEI. There are 15 residues in the CDR3. J gave up 5 bases and V 5 bases, and 9 bases lay outside the gene matches. These data originate in a study of CD8+ T cells in alopecia areata. Overall study context: It was oral tofacitinib, at 5 to 10 mg twice daily, that treated patients received. A 6-month off-drug phase came after tofacitinib, which had lasted 6 to 18 months. Findings of the study overall: Scalp sample data also include resident alphabeta T cells from normal skin.

The sequencing here drew on CD4+ T cells sorted from blood, taken at week 24, from a patient treated with tofacitinib. The chain joins TRBV2 to TRBJ2-5; 9 bases match TRBD1. The source of this sequence is a human donor with alopecia areata. The CDR3 protein is CASSSFRTGAETQYF. The DNA for the CDR3 is TGTGCCAGCAGTAGCTTTAGGACAGGGGCGGAGACCCAGTACTTC.